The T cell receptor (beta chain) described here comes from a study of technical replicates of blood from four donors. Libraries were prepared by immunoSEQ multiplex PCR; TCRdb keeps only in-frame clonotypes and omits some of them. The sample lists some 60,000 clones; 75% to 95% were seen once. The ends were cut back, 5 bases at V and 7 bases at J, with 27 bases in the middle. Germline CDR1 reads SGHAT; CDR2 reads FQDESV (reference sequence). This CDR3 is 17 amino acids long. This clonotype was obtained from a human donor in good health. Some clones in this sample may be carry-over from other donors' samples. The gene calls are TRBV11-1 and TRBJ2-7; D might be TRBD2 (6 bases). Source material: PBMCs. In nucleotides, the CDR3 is TGTGCCAGCAGCCACCTTAGCCGGGGGAGTAGGGCTCAGGAGCAGTACTTC. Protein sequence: CASSHLSRGSRAQEQYF.